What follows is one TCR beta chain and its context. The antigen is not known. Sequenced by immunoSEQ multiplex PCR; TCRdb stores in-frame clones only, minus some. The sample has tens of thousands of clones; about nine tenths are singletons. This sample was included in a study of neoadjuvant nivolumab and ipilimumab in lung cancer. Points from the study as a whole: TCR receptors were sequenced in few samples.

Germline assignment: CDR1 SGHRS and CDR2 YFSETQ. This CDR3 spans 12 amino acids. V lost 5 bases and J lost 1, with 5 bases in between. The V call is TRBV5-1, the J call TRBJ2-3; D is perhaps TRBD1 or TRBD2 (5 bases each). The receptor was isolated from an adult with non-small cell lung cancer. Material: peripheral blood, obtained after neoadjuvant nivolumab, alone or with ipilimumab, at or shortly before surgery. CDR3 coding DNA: TGCGCCAGCAGGGGGGGCACAGATACGCAGTATTTT. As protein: CASRGGTDTQYF.